This passage covers 27 T cell receptor beta chains from one sample sequenced in a study of Graves' ophthalmopathy and Graves' hyperthyroidism. Amplification targeted the TCR beta CDR3 regions, with RNA transcripts as the source material. The library came from an HTBI-primed first-round RT-PCR and a second-round multiplex PCR. TCRdb itself ran the multiplex PCR reads through MiXCR, one entry per CDR3 protein. The table records over a million distinct CDR3 sequences, less than 45% of them present only once. The sequenced material came from peripheral blood or thyroid tissue (not recorded which). The receptors were gathered from an adult man with Graves' hyperthyroidism.

A note on this clonotype: A read error may explain this, as a much larger clone is one base away. The chain combines TRBV20-1 with TRBJ2-5; D possibly corresponds to TRBD1 (6 bases). V lost 4 bases to trimming and J lost 2 bases, with 17 bases between them. This CDR3 comprises 15 residues. Germline V lookup: CDR1 DFQATT, CDR2 SNEGSKA (reference sequence). DNA for the CDR3: TGCAGTGCTATACCAGGGGCCGACTCTCAAGAGACCCAGTACTTC. This translates into CSAIPGADSQETQYF.

Of note for this clonotype: Given a much more abundant clone one base away, this may be a read error. This chain links TRBV5-8 with TRBJ1-1; no clear D gene. Germline V lookup: CDR1 SGHTS, CDR2 YDEGEE. With 6 bases removed from V and 1 base from J, the gap between germline ends came to 10 bases. The CDR3 length is 13 residues. The CDR3 DNA sequence: TGTGCCAGCACTTATATGGGGAACACTGAAGCTTTCTTT. Protein sequence: CASTYMGNTEAFF.

This clonotype has ten or more counts. The chain combines TRBV28 with TRBJ2-6; 7 bases align to TRBD2. The germline CDR1 and CDR2 sequences are MDHEN and SYDVKM. V shed 5 bases, J shed 0 bases, and the junction held 4 bases outside the gene matches. The CDR3 runs 16 residues. Here the CDR3 reads CASSLAATSGANVLTF. In DNA form, the CDR3 reads TGTGCCAGCAGTCTAGCGGCAACCTCTGGGGCCAACGTCCTGACTTTC.

The chain joins TRBV6-6 to TRBJ1-5; D perhaps matches TRBD1 (5 bases). Germline lookup yields CDR1 MNHNY and CDR2 SVGAGI (reference sequence). The CDR3 consists of 15 residues. Trimming removed 0 bases from V and 5 bases from J, with 11 bases in between. The CDR3 sequence: CASSYSRIGDQPQHF. In nucleotides, the CDR3 is TGTGCCAGCAGTTACTCGCGTATAGGGGATCAGCCCCAGCATTTT.

This chain connects TRBV7-9 to TRBJ1-2; D uncertain. CDR3 length: 20 residues. The germline V and J ends were trimmed by 5 bases and 4 bases, with 32 bases remaining between them. Germline assignment: CDR1 SEHNR and CDR2 FQNEAQ (reference sequence). This CDR3 is CASSPYARPAYEEGCYGYTF. As DNA, the CDR3 is TGTGCCAGCAGCCCATACGCGCGGCCAGCCTACGAAGAGGGATGCTATGGCTACACCTTC.

The rearrangement links TRBV7-9 to TRBJ2-7; 12 bases are shared with TRBD2. Germline CDR1 is SEHNR and CDR2 is FQNEAQ (reference sequence). V lost 5 bases, J lost 0 bases, and 5 bases stayed unmatched. The CDR3 has 16 amino acids. CDR3 residues: CASSDGLAGSSYEQYF. CDR3 sequence (DNA): TGTGCCAGCAGCGACGGACTAGCGGGATCCTCCTACGAGCAGTACTTC.

Points on this clonotype: An end of the junction differs from the germline gene, which may be a read error. The chain couples TRBV24-1 to TRBJ2-7; D is perhaps TRBD2 (6 bases). CDR3 length equals 17 residues. Per germline, CDR1 KGHDR and CDR2 SFDVKD. The CDR3 region is CASSDHGTSPRTGEQYF. DNA of the CDR3: TGTGCCAGCAGTGATCACGGGACTTCTCCCCGAACGGGCGAGCAGTACTTC.

This chain links TRBV5-1 with TRBJ2-5; no firm D call. Germline V CDR1 and CDR2: SGHRS, YFSETQ. The CDR3 contains 14 residues. The V end lost 0 bases, the J end lost 2 bases, and 8 bases lay between the germline ends. CDR3 residues: CASSLANTQETQYF. DNA of the CDR3: TGCGCCAGCAGCTTGGCCAACACACAAGAGACCCAGTACTTC.

The gene calls are TRBV15 and TRBJ1-5; D call uncertain. This CDR3 region has 14 residues. From germline, CDR1 is LNHNV and CDR2 YYDKDF (reference sequence). V was shortened by 3 bases and J by 5 bases, with 11 bases between the two germline ends. DNA for the CDR3: TGTGCCACCAGCAGCGCAGACACGTATCAGCCCCAGCATTTT. It translates to CATSSADTYQPQHF.

This clonotype was seen at least ten times. This rearrangement joins TRBV19 to TRBJ1-5, with TRBD1 identical over 9 bases. Trimming cost V 5 bases and J 4 bases; bases outside gene matches: 6. Germline CDR1 is LNHDA and CDR2 is SQIVND (reference sequence). The CDR3 runs 15 residues. The CDR3 DNA reads as TGTGCCAGTAGTCCCCGACAGGGGGGTAATCAGCCCCAGCATTTT. Amino acid sequence: CASSPRQGGNQPQHF.

This clonotype has only a few counts. J is TRBJ2-7 and V is TRBV5-6; 7 bases line up with TRBD1. CDR3 size: 14 residues. Germline loops: CDR1 SGHDT, CDR2 YYEEEE. Trimming took 3 bases from V and 3 from J; bases not matched to a gene: 6. For the CDR3, the DNA is TGTGCCAGCAGCTCGGGACAGCGTGTCTACGAGCAGTACTTC. This gives the protein CASSSGQRVYEQYF.

Only a few counts were recorded for this clonotype. V gene TRBV10-3 combines with J gene TRBJ2-7; 9 bases match TRBD2. V lost 3 bases and J lost 3; bases outside the gene matches: 3. The germline V gene encodes CDR1 ENHRY and CDR2 SYGVKD. The CDR3 loop spans 14 amino acids. The CDR3 DNA sequence: TGTGCCATCAGTGATAAAGCGGGAGGCTACGAGCAGTACTTC. Its protein is CAISDKAGGYEQYF.

In this sample, this clonotype turned up many times. The rearrangement joins TRBV29-1 to TRBJ2-5, with D possibly called TRBD1 or TRBD2 (5 bases each). Germline CDR1 SQVTM, CDR2 ANQGSEA. V lost 3 bases, J lost 3 bases, and 17 bases lay in between. This CDR3 is built from 15 residues. This CDR3 is CSVDPPGQGEETQYF. The CDR3 nucleotides are TGCAGCGTTGACCCCCCGGGTCAGGGAGAAGAGACCCAGTACTTC.

This clonotype was detected ten times or more. The chain has TRBV11-2 and TRBJ1-6, with 9 bases fitting TRBD1. The CDR3 has 14 residues. Germline CDR1 SGHAT, CDR2 FQNNGV. With V trimmed by 5 bases and J by 9 bases, 5 bases remained unmatched. In DNA, the CDR3 is TGTGCCAGCAGCCCATCGGGACAGGGTTCACCCCTCCACTTT. Its translation is CASSPSGQGSPLHF. The full variable domain, its missing parts supplied by reference TRBV11-2 and TRBJ1-6, is EAGVAQSPRYKIIEKRQSVAFWCNPISGHATLYWYQQILGQGPKLLIQFQNNGVVDDSQLPKDRFSAERLKGVDSTLKIQPAKLEDSAVYLCASSPSGQGSPLHFGNGTRLTVT.

This chain joins TRBV5-4 and TRBJ2-7; TRBD2 matches at 7 bases. The CDR3 runs 19 residues. The V gene end was trimmed by 5 bases and the J gene end by 0 bases; junction bases not matched to a gene: 20. Per the germline V gene, CDR1 is SGHNT and CDR2 is YYREEE (reference sequence). CDR3 protein: CASSYSGAIGGRGSYEQYF. The CDR3 region has the DNA TGTGCCAGCAGTTATTCTGGGGCGATTGGCGGGAGAGGCTCCTACGAGCAGTACTTC.

This clonotype has ten or more counts. The V gene is TRBV7-9, the J gene TRBJ2-5; weak D call: TRBD2 (6 bases). V lost 5 bases and J lost 0, with 13 bases in between. Germline assignment: CDR1 SEHNR and CDR2 FQNEAQ (reference sequence). The CDR3 spans 15 residues. CDR3 DNA sequence: TGTGCCAGCAGCCGAGGGGACTCGCACCAAGAGACCCAGTACTTC. Translation gives CASSRGDSHQETQYF.

This clonotype has a count of ten or more. With a much larger clone just one base away, this may be a read error. J is TRBJ1-5 and V is TRBV9, with 11 bases aligning to TRBD1. CDR1 SGDLS and CDR2 YYNGEE come from the germline V gene. The CDR3 sequence is 15 residues long. V was clipped by 4 bases and J by 3 bases; unmatched bases: 3. This CDR3 is CASSPGQGDNQPQHF. The DNA of the CDR3 is TGTGCCAGCAGCCCGGGACAGGGGGACAATCAGCCCCAGCATTTT.

V is TRBV6-2 or TRBV6-3 and J is TRBJ2-3, with D perhaps matching TRBD1 (6 bases). The CDR3 consists of 13 residues. V lost 5 bases to trimming and J lost 2 bases, with 8 bases between them. The germline CDR1 and CDR2 sequences are MNHEY and SVGEGT. CDR3 residues: CASSNRDTDTQYF. The CDR3 bases are TGTGCCAGCAGTAACAGGGACACAGATACGCAGTATTTT.

With respect to this clonotype: Since a much larger clone is just one base distant, this may be a read error. The rearrangement uses TRBV4-1 and TRBJ1-4; no definite D call. The length of the CDR3 is 15 residues. V was clipped by 2 bases and J by 1 base, with 8 bases between them. CDR1 and CDR2 from the germline V gene are MGHRA and YSYEKL. The CDR3 loop reads CASSQLTETNEKLFF. CDR3 DNA sequence: TGCGCCAGCAGCCAATTGACGGAAACTAATGAAAAACTGTTTTTT.

In the case of this clonotype: This may stem from a read error, because a much larger clone lies one nucleotide away. This chain links TRBV11-2 with TRBJ2-7, with a tentative D call TRBD1 (6 bases). Germline values: CDR1 SGHAT, CDR2 FQNNGV. This CDR3 has 15 residues. This chain's CDR3 is CASSLTGKPTYEPYF. As DNA, the CDR3 is TGTGCCAGCAGCTTAACAGGGAAGCCTACCTACGAGCCGTACTTC.

The rearrangement uses TRBV5-1 and TRBJ1-4, with D possibly TRBD1 on 6 matching bases. Trimming shortened V by 5 bases and J by 6 bases, and 14 bases separated the two germline ends. CDR1 is SGHRS and CDR2 is YFSETQ in the germline V gene. The CDR3 contains 14 residues. The CDR3 sequence: CASSPGAGDEKLFF. The CDR3 DNA follows: TGCGCCAGCAGTCCCGGGGCAGGGGATGAAAAACTGTTTTTT.

This clonotype occurred many times. The rearrangement links TRBV5-5 to TRBJ1-6; a weak D match, TRBD1 (5 bases). Trimming left V 9 bases short and J 7 bases short, with 17 bases between. Germline V gene sequence: CDR1 SGHKS, CDR2 YYEKEE (reference sequence). The CDR3 consists of 14 residues. CDR3 in DNA: TGTGCCACCACCGTCGACAGAGGCAATTCACCCCTCCACTTT. It encodes CATTVDRGNSPLHF. Combining the CDR3 with reference TRBV5-5 and TRBJ1-6 gives the whole variable domain DAGVTQSPTHLIKTRGQQVTLRCSPISGHKSVSWYQQVLGQGPQFIFQYYEKEERGRGNFPDRFSARQFPNYSSELNVNALLLGDSALYLCATTVDRGNSPLHFGNGTRLTVT.

This clonotype has at least ten counts. V gene TRBV7-3 combines with J gene TRBJ2-5; perhaps TRBD1 as D (5 bases). This CDR3 is built from 13 residues. Trimming shortened V by 5 bases and J by 0 bases, and 7 bases separated the two germline ends. Germline CDR1 reads SGHTA; CDR2 reads FQGTGA. Written as DNA, the CDR3 is TGTGCCAGCAGCAGACAGAACCAAGAGACCCAGTACTTC. Protein: CASSRQNQETQYF.

The chain links TRBV29-1 to TRBJ2-5; 7 bases map to TRBD1. With 6 bases clipped from V and 5 bases from J, the junction kept 9 bases outside the gene matches. Germline V gene sequence: CDR1 SQVTM, CDR2 ANQGSEA. This CDR3 has 13 amino acids. This chain's CDR3 is CSVRQGVEETQYF. Here the CDR3 DNA reads TGCAGCGTAAGGCAGGGGGTCGAGGAGACCCAGTACTTC.

The V and J genes are TRBV29-1 and TRBJ2-7; possible D gene TRBD1, 6 bases. Germline CDR1 reads SQVTM; CDR2 reads ANQGSEA. V lost 3 bases and J lost 2, with 20 bases in between. The CDR3 is 16 amino acids. As DNA, the CDR3 is TGCAGCGTTGACCGGGTGGATGGGACAACTCCCTACGAGCAGTACTTC. The encoded protein is CSVDRVDGTTPYEQYF.

The chain has TRBV5-6 and TRBJ1-5; a possible D gene is TRBD1 (6 bases). The CDR3 runs to 17 residues. The V gene's germline CDR1 is SGHDT and CDR2 YYEEEE. The ends were cut back, 0 bases at V and 11 bases at J, with 24 bases in the middle. The CDR3 DNA reads as TGTGCCAGCAGCTTGGGCCCCAAAAACAACAGGGCCGGATCCCAGCATTTT. Translated, it gives CASSLGPKNNRAGSQHF.

This clonotype appeared many times. The rearrangement joins TRBV7-8 to TRBJ2-7; 9 bases align to TRBD2. The CDR3 consists of 15 residues. CDR1 is SGHVS, CDR2 FQNEAQ, per germline. V lost 1 base, J lost 3 bases, and 4 bases stayed unmatched. The CDR3 loop reads CASSLGLAGLYEQYF. CDR3 sequence (DNA): TGTGCCAGCAGCTTAGGCCTAGCGGGGCTCTACGAGCAGTACTTC.